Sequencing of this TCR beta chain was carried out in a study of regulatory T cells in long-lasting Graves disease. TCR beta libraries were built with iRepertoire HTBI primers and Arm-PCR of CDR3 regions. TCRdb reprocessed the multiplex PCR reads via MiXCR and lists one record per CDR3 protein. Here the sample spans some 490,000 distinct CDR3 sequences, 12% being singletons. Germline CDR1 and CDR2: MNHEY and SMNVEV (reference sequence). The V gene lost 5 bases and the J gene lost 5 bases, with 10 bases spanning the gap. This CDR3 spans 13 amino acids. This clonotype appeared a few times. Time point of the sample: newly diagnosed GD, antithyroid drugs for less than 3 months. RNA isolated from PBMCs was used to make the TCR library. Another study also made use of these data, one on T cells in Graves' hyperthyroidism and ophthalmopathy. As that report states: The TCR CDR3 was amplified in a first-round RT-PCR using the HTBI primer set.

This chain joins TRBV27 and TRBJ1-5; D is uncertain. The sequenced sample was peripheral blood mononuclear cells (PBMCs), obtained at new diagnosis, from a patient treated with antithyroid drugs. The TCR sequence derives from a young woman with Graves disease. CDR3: CASSRTEDQPQHF. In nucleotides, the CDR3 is TGTGCCAGCAGTCGAACAGAGGATCAGCCCCAGCATTTT.